Listed below are T cell receptor beta chains from one sample, sequenced in a study of regulatory T cells in long-lasting Graves disease. TCRdb re-called the multiplex PCR reads through MiXCR, storing one row per CDR3 protein. In the table there are approximately 470,000 distinct CDR3 sequences, 16% of which are singletons. These same records also appear under a second study, on T cells in Graves' hyperthyroidism and ophthalmopathy.

Here the sequenced sample was peripheral blood mononuclear cells (PBMCs), taken at new diagnosis, from a patient treated with antithyroid drugs. The receptors come from a man aged 35 to 55 with Graves disease. CDR3s include the opening cysteine and the closing phenylalanine or tryptophan. A D gene is named only where the DNA matches it firmly. Not all rows give a size; the values are once, few, many and, for expanded clones, a class.

abundance: few
d_gene: NA
j_gene: TRBJ1-1
v_gene: TRBV10-2
CDR3aa: CASRAQFMNTEAFF
CDR3nt: TGCGCCAGCAGAGCACAGTTCATGAACACTGAAGCTTTCTTT

abundance: many
d_gene: TRBD2
j_gene: TRBJ2-2
v_gene: TRBV28
CDR3aa: CASSELAGGPGGELFF
CDR3nt: TGTGCCAGCAGTGAGCTAGCGGGAGGGCCTGGGGGGGAGCTGTTTTTT

abundance: many
d_gene: NA
j_gene: TRBJ2-3
v_gene: TRBV5-1
CDR3aa: CASSLIDTQYF
CDR3nt: TGCGCCAGCAGCTTGATCGATACGCAGTATTTT

abundance: many
d_gene: NA
j_gene: TRBJ1-6
v_gene: TRBV12-3/TRBV12-4
CDR3aa: CASSLLGSPLHF
CDR3nt: TGTGCCAGCAGTTTACTGGGGTCACCCCTCCACTTT

abundance: many
d_gene: TRBD1
j_gene: TRBJ1-2
v_gene: TRBV27
CDR3aa: CASTRTGANYGYTF
CDR3nt: TGTGCCAGCACCAGGACAGGCGCAAACTATGGCTACACCTTC

abundance: NA
d_gene: NA
j_gene: TRBJ1-3
v_gene: TRBV7-2
CDR3aa: CASSFGGTIPGNTIYF
CDR3nt: TGTGCCAGCAGCTTTGGGGGTACTATCCCTGGAAACACCATATATTTT

abundance: many
d_gene: NA
j_gene: TRBJ2-6
v_gene: TRBV6-1
CDR3aa: CASSIGAGGANVLTF
CDR3nt: TGTGCCAGCTCCATAGGGGCTGGTGGGGCCAACGTCCTGACTTTC

abundance: NA
d_gene: NA
j_gene: TRBJ2-2
v_gene: TRBV11-3
CDR3aa: CASSSGWGELFF
CDR3nt: TGTGCCAGCAGCTCAGGGTGGGGGGAGCTGTTTTTT

abundance: many
d_gene: NA
j_gene: TRBJ2-7
v_gene: TRBV6-1
CDR3aa: CASGTSPSYEQYF
CDR3nt: TGTGCCAGCGGGACTTCCCCTTCCTACGAGCAGTACTTC

abundance: many
d_gene: NA
j_gene: TRBJ1-1
v_gene: TRBV11-1
CDR3aa: CASSLARNGPMNTEAFF
CDR3nt: TGTGCCAGCAGCTTAGCGCGGAACGGACCGATGAACACTGAAGCTTTCTTT

abundance: many
d_gene: NA
j_gene: TRBJ2-2
v_gene: TRBV29-1
CDR3aa: CSVDRDSNTGELFF
CDR3nt: TGCAGCGTAGATCGGGACTCCAACACCGGGGAGCTGTTTTTT

abundance: many
d_gene: NA
j_gene: TRBJ2-3
v_gene: TRBV3-1
CDR3aa: CASSREDTQYF
CDR3nt: TGTGCCAGCAGCCGCGAGGATACGCAGTATTTT

abundance: many
d_gene: TRBD2
j_gene: TRBJ2-1
v_gene: TRBV3-1
CDR3aa: CASSHLAGGLFF
CDR3nt: TGTGCCAGCAGCCATCTAGCGGGAGGTTTGTTCTTC

abundance: few
d_gene: NA
j_gene: TRBJ2-1
v_gene: TRBV9
CDR3aa: CASSVGIGQPINEQFF
CDR3nt: TGTGCCAGCAGCGTAGGTATAGGACAACCAATTAATGAGCAGTTCTTC

abundance: many
d_gene: NA
j_gene: TRBJ2-3
v_gene: TRBV3-1
CDR3aa: CASSQGSDGDTQYF
CDR3nt: TGTGCCAGCAGCCAAGGGAGTGATGGAGATACGCAGTATTTT

abundance: many
d_gene: NA
j_gene: TRBJ2-3
v_gene: TRBV7-9
CDR3aa: CASSRDISSTDTQYF
CDR3nt: TGTGCCAGCAGCCGTGACATATCTAGCACAGATACGCAGTATTTT

abundance: few
d_gene: TRBD2
j_gene: TRBJ2-1
v_gene: TRBV29-1
CDR3aa: CSVGASGRGNEQFF
CDR3nt: TGCAGCGTTGGGGCTAGCGGGAGAGGAAATGAGCAGTTCTTC

abundance: many
d_gene: NA
j_gene: TRBJ1-2
v_gene: TRBV10-3
CDR3aa: CAASTRRLNYGYTF
CDR3nt: TGTGCCGCCTCCACACGACGGCTTAACTATGGCTACACCTTC

abundance: many
d_gene: NA
j_gene: TRBJ1-1
v_gene: TRBV29-1
CDR3aa: CSARGGPGTEAFF
CDR3nt: TGCAGCGCACGAGGGGGGCCGGGCACTGAAGCTTTCTTT

abundance: NA
d_gene: NA
j_gene: TRBJ1-2
v_gene: TRBV28
CDR3aa: CASIGGVDNYGYTF
CDR3nt: TGTGCCAGCATTGGAGGGGTCGATAACTATGGCTACACCTTC

abundance: NA
d_gene: TRBD1
j_gene: TRBJ2-2
v_gene: TRBV27
CDR3aa: CASSSTGDTGELFF
CDR3nt: TGTGCCAGCAGTTCGACAGGGGACACCGGGGAGCTGTTTTTT

abundance: few
d_gene: NA
j_gene: TRBJ2-2
v_gene: TRBV6-4
CDR3aa: CASASIGTGELFF
CDR3nt: TGTGCCAGCGCAAGCATTGGCACCGGGGAGCTGTTTTTT

abundance: many
d_gene: TRBD2
j_gene: TRBJ2-3
v_gene: TRBV28
CDR3aa: CASRTSGSPTDTQYF
CDR3nt: TGTGCCAGCCGGACTAGCGGGAGTCCCACAGATACGCAGTATTTT

abundance: NA
d_gene: NA
j_gene: TRBJ1-5
v_gene: TRBV2
CDR3aa: CASSERSAANQPQHF
CDR3nt: TGTGCCAGCAGTGAGAGGTCAGCCGCCAATCAGCCCCAGCATTTT

abundance: many
d_gene: NA
j_gene: TRBJ2-3
v_gene: TRBV12-3/TRBV12-4
CDR3aa: CASSARTVLSTDTQYF
CDR3nt: TGTGCCAGCAGTGCCCGGACAGTTCTTAGCACAGATACGCAGTATTTT

abundance: few
d_gene: NA
j_gene: TRBJ2-2
v_gene: TRBV7-9
CDR3aa: CASSLSVGGRRELFF
CDR3nt: TGTGCCAGCAGCTTATCTGTAGGAGGTCGGCGGGAGCTGTTTTTT

abundance: many
d_gene: TRBD2
j_gene: TRBJ2-5
v_gene: TRBV5-4
CDR3aa: CASSPVAGGPRETQYF
CDR3nt: TGTGCCAGCAGCCCCGTAGCGGGAGGGCCTCGAGAGACCCAGTACTTC

abundance: many
d_gene: NA
j_gene: TRBJ1-3
v_gene: TRBV20-1
CDR3aa: CSASPRGPGNTIYF
CDR3nt: TGCAGTGCTAGTCCTCGCGGGCCTGGAAACACCATATATTTT

abundance: many
d_gene: NA
j_gene: TRBJ2-7
v_gene: TRBV28
CDR3aa: CASSSGFYEQYF
CDR3nt: TGTGCCAGCAGCTCCGGGTTCTACGAGCAGTACTTC

abundance: many
d_gene: NA
j_gene: TRBJ1-5
v_gene: TRBV28
CDR3aa: CASSQQGGQPQHF
CDR3nt: TGTGCCAGCAGCCAACAGGGTGGTCAGCCCCAGCATTTT

abundance: many
d_gene: TRBD2
j_gene: TRBJ2-7
v_gene: TRBV13
CDR3aa: CASSRGSGSFTTYEQYF
CDR3nt: TGTGCCAGCTCAAGGGGGAGCGGGAGTTTCACCACCTACGAGCAGTACTTC

abundance: many
d_gene: TRBD2
j_gene: TRBJ2-1
v_gene: TRBV7-6
CDR3aa: CASSPTWGVAGGAEQFF
CDR3nt: TGTGCCAGCAGCCCGACCTGGGGGGTAGCGGGAGGGGCTGAGCAGTTCTTC

abundance: NA
d_gene: NA
j_gene: TRBJ1-5
v_gene: TRBV12-3/TRBV12-4
CDR3aa: CASLDTVQATQHF
CDR3nt: TGTGCCAGCCTAGACACAGTGCAGGCGACCCAGCATTTT

abundance: few
d_gene: NA
j_gene: TRBJ1-4
v_gene: TRBV7-9
CDR3aa: CASSLVIGVPTNEKLFF
CDR3nt: TGTGCCAGCAGCTTAGTCATTGGGGTACCGACTAATGAAAAACTGTTTTTT

abundance: many
d_gene: TRBD1
j_gene: TRBJ2-3
v_gene: TRBV12-3/TRBV12-4
CDR3aa: CASSSPGQGTHTQYF
CDR3nt: TGTGCCAGCAGTTCCCCGGGACAGGGGACCCATACGCAGTATTTT

abundance: many
d_gene: NA
j_gene: TRBJ2-1
v_gene: TRBV27
CDR3aa: CASSGWTASYNEQFF
CDR3nt: TGTGCCAGCAGTGGGTGGACAGCCTCCTACAATGAGCAGTTCTTC

abundance: few
d_gene: TRBD2
j_gene: TRBJ2-1
v_gene: TRBV9
CDR3aa: CASSPLTSVSEQFF
CDR3nt: TGTGCCAGCAGCCCCCTGACTAGCGTCAGTGAGCAGTTCTTC